The 29 T cell receptor beta chains reported below all come from one sample, sequenced in a study of kidney transplant recipient with SARS-CoV-2 infection. TCRdb re-analysed the reads in MiXCR, keeping a single row per CDR3 protein. Of roughly 250,000 distinct CDR3 sequences in the sample, 29% were seen once. This specimen consisted of a blood sample, obtained at baseline and between days 110 and 120 from a kidney transplant recipient. These receptors were obtained from a male patient in his thirties who had COVID-19 and was a kidney transplant recipient. Some of these T cells may belong to the graft donor.

Turning to this clonotype: Just one base apart from a much larger clone, this may be a read error. This is likely a read error, given that the CDR3 carries no conserved phenylalanine or tryptophan at its end. The chain carries TRBV27 and TRBJ2-7; D ambiguous. The CDR3 spans 11 residues. V was pared by 9 bases and J by 3 bases, with 9 bases between. Germline V CDR1 and CDR2: MNHEY, SMNVEV (reference sequence). CDR3 DNA: TGTGCCAGTCGTACTGGCTACGAGCAGTACCTC. This codes for CASRTGYEQYL.

This clonotype was found many times. V gene TRBV3-1 combines with J gene TRBJ1-2; TRBD1 is a possible D gene (6 bases). Germline assignment: CDR1 LGHDT and CDR2 YNNKEL (reference sequence). The CDR3 is 14 residues long. V dropped 1 base and J dropped 3 bases, with 9 bases sitting between them. CDR3 sequence (DNA): TGTGCCAGCAGCCAAGGGGGGCTCGACTATGGCTACACCTTC. Its protein is CASSQGGLDYGYTF.

This clonotype was picked up a small number of times. CDR3 region: CASSSAGSIQYF. CDR3 bases: TGTGCCAGCAGTTCAGCGGGAAGCATTCAGTACTTC. The rearrangement joins TRBV6-1 to TRBJ2-4, with 7 bases fitting TRBD2. The CDR3 totals 12 residues. V dropped 5 bases and J dropped 9; count of bases not matched to a gene: 4. Germline V lookup: CDR1 MNHNS, CDR2 SASEGT.

In this sample, this clonotype turned up a few times. The chain employs TRBV30 and TRBJ2-7; D gene unclear. The germline CDR1 and CDR2 sequences are GTSNPN and SVGIG (reference sequence). The V end lost 1 base, the J end lost 0 bases, and 1 base lay between the germline ends. The CDR3 sequence is 11 residues long. This CDR3 is CAWSGSYEQYF. The DNA of the CDR3 is TGTGCCTGGAGTGGCTCCTACGAGCAGTACTTC.

A note on this clonotype: This could be a read error, since a much larger clone is one nucleotide away. The chain has TRBV2 and TRBJ2-2; TRBD2 is a possible D gene (5 bases). Germline V gene sequence: CDR1 SNHLY, CDR2 FYNNEI. Trimming removed 3 bases from V and 6 bases from J, with 17 bases in between. The CDR3 covers 16 residues. In DNA form, the CDR3 reads TGTGCCAGCAGTGATTTTGACTATCCTAACGCCGGGGAGCTGTTTTTT. As protein: CASSDFDYPNAGELFF. Full variable domain (outside the CDR3, taken from reference TRBV2 and TRBJ2-2): EPEVTQTPSHQVTQMGQEVILRCVPISNHLYFYWYRQILGQKVEFLVSFYNNEISEKSEIFDDQFSVERPDGSNFTLKIRSTKLEDSAMYFCASSDFDYPNAGELFFGEGSRLTVL.

Regarding this clonotype: A much larger clone differs by one base, so this may be a read error. V gene TRBV5-8 combines with J gene TRBJ2-5; 8 bases line up with TRBD1. This CDR3 is 15 amino acids long. The germline V gene has CDR1 SGHTS and CDR2 YDEGEE. V shed 0 bases and J 7 bases; nucleotides not matched to a gene: 8. The CDR3 protein is CASSLVQGARGTQYF. CDR3 nucleotide sequence: TGTGCCAGCAGCTTGGTTCAGGGGGCGCGGGGGACCCAGTACTTC. Looking up the rest from reference TRBV5-8 and TRBJ2-5 gives the full variable domain: EAGVTQSPTHLIKTRGQQATLRCSPISGHTSVYWYQQALGLGLQFLLWYDEGEERNRGNFPPRFSGRQFPNYSSELNVNALELEDSALYLCASSLVQGARGTQYFGPGTRLLVL.

In the case of this clonotype: This may come from a read error, since a much larger clone is one base off. This rearrangement joins TRBV5-4 to TRBJ2-3, with 8 positions matching TRBD1. Per the germline V gene, CDR1 is SGHNT and CDR2 is YYREEE (reference sequence). The CDR3 has 17 residues. The CDR3 sequence is CASSRPLTGGFTDTRYF. The CDR3 DNA is TGTGCCAGCAGCCGCCCACTTACAGGGGGATTCACAGATACGCGGTATTTT.

Worth noting for this clonotype: This may stem from a read error, because a much larger clone lies one nucleotide away. The chain uses TRBV15 and TRBJ2-7; TRBD1 might be the D (5 bases). Per the germline V gene, CDR1 is LNHNV and CDR2 is YYDKDF (reference sequence). The length of the CDR3 is 16 residues. V was shortened by 0 bases and J by 0 bases, with 12 bases between the two germline ends. CDR3 DNA: TGTGCCACCAGCAGAGATGGGGCGGTCAGCTCCTACGAGCAGTACTTC. It encodes CATSRDGAVSSYEQYF.

This clonotype was counted between two and nine times. The CDR3 loop reads CASSTDRAKETQYF. DNA for the CDR3: TGTGCCAGCAGTACCGACAGGGCTAAAGAGACCCAGTACTTC. The chain has TRBV5-4 and TRBJ2-5, with 7 nucleotides matching TRBD1. Germline V gene lookup returns CDR1 SGHNT and CDR2 YYREEE (reference sequence). This CDR3 has 14 amino acids. Trimming took 5 bases from V and 3 from J; bases not matched to a gene: 7. Full variable domain (remainder filled in from reference TRBV5-4 and TRBJ2-5): ETGVTQSPTHLIKTRGQQVTLRCSSQSGHNTVSWYQQALGQGPQFIFQYYREEENGRGNFPPRFSGLQFPNYSSELNVNALELDDSALYLCASSTDRAKETQYFGPGTRLLVL.

There are many counts of this clonotype. The J gene is TRBJ2-5, the V gene TRBV6-1; 8 positions agree with TRBD1. V gave up 5 bases and J gave up 8 bases; unmatched junction bases: 4. The CDR3 has 12 amino acids. Germline V gene sequence: CDR1 MNHNS, CDR2 SASEGT. CDR3 residues: CASSQGQGTQYF. CDR3 nucleotide sequence: TGTGCCAGCAGTCAAGGACAGGGAACCCAGTACTTC.

With respect to this clonotype: Given a much more abundant clone one base away, this may be a read error. The chain recombines TRBV4-1 with TRBJ1-4, with no clear D. This CDR3 has 17 residues. CDR1 is MGHRA, CDR2 YSYEKL, per germline. CDR3 sequence: CSSSQVMRVVTNEKLFF. DNA of the CDR3: TGCTCCAGCAGCCAAGTCATGAGGGTAGTAACTAATGAAAAACTGTTTTTT.

The V and J genes are TRBV12-2 and TRBJ1-2. TRBV12-2 is described as a pseudogene. CDR3 size: 17 residues. CDR3 loop: CASRGCKTPRKTYGYTF. The CDR3 DNA reads TGTGCAAGTCGCGGGTGTAAGACTCCACGAAAGACCTATGGCTACACCTTC.

This clonotype came up many times. The chain couples TRBV5-4 to TRBJ1-2; D is unclear. Germline V lookup: CDR1 SGHNT, CDR2 YYREEE (reference sequence). V was cut by 7 bases and J by 4 bases, with 23 bases left in between. This CDR3 region has 16 residues. The CDR3: CASGSLVPGKTYGYTF. CDR3 sequence (DNA): TGTGCCAGCGGATCGCTCGTACCAGGAAAGACCTATGGCTACACCTTC. Full variable domain (remainder filled in from reference TRBV5-4 and TRBJ1-2): ETGVTQSPTHLIKTRGQQVTLRCSSQSGHNTVSWYQQALGQGPQFIFQYYREEENGRGNFPPRFSGLQFPNYSSELNVNALELDDSALYLCASGSLVPGKTYGYTFGSGTRLTVV.

Regarding this clonotype: A read error may explain this, as a much larger clone is one base away. The V call is TRBV12-3 or TRBV12-4, the J call TRBJ1-2; a possible D gene is TRBD1 (6 bases). Trimming left V 3 bases short and J 7 bases short, with 15 bases between. This CDR3 has 14 amino acids. As DNA, the CDR3 is TGTGCCAGCAGTTTTGGCAGGGGTACCTGTGGCTACACCTTC. Translation gives CASSFGRGTCGYTF.

Worth noting for this clonotype: A much larger clone is a single base away; this may be a read error. The chain carries TRBV5-1 and TRBJ2-7, with TRBD2 matching 10 bases. The CDR3 consists of 15 residues. With V trimmed by 4 bases and J by 3 bases, 7 bases remained unmatched. Germline CDR1 SGHRS, CDR2 YFSETQ. DNA for the CDR3: TGCGCCAGCAGCCAGGGGACTAGCGAGCTCTACGAGCAGTACGTC. It translates to CASSQGTSELYEQYV.

This sequence joins TRBV5-4 and TRBJ2-1; D possibly corresponds to TRBD1 (5 bases). V dropped 7 bases and J dropped 2 bases, with 16 bases sitting between them. Germline V gives CDR1 SGHNT, CDR2 YYREEE (reference sequence). This CDR3 has 15 amino acids. The CDR3 reads CASGPQGGTYNEQFF. The CDR3 DNA reads TGTGCCAGCGGCCCCCAGGGTGGGACCTACAATGAGCAGTTCTTC. The full variable domain, its missing parts supplied by reference TRBV5-4 and TRBJ2-1, is ETGVTQSPTHLIKTRGQQVTLRCSSQSGHNTVSWYQQALGQGPQFIFQYYREEENGRGNFPPRFSGLQFPNYSSELNVNALELDDSALYLCASGPQGGTYNEQFFGPGTRLTVL.

This clonotype was found a few times. The chain links TRBV12-3 or TRBV12-4 to TRBJ2-3; the D is unclear. Between the trimmed V and J ends, which lost 6 bases and 2 bases, there was a span of 12 bases. The CDR3 covers 14 residues. The CDR3 region is CASRLGAFTDTQYF. CDR3 bases: TGTGCCAGCAGACTGGGCGCCTTCACAGATACGCAGTATTTT.

The chain employs TRBV5-1 and TRBJ2-1; TRBD2 aligns across 14 bases. The V gene end was trimmed by 3 bases and the J gene end by 8 bases; junction bases not matched to a gene: 7. CDR1 SGHRS and CDR2 YFSETQ come from the germline V gene. The length of the CDR3 is 16 residues. The CDR3 DNA sequence: TGCGCCAGCAGCTCCGGGACTAGCGGGAGTGCACATGAGCAGTTCTTC. Amino acids: CASSSGTSGSAHEQFF.

As concerns this clonotype: A much larger clone differs by one base, so this may be a read error. This sequence joins TRBV19 and TRBJ2-5; possible D gene TRBD2, 6 bases. In germline, CDR1 is LNHDA, CDR2 SQIVND (reference sequence). This CDR3 has 14 amino acids. In DNA, the CDR3 is TGTACCAGTAGTACCCGGGACTCCCAAGAGACCCAGTACTTC. Translating it yields CTSSTRDSQETQYF. Supplemented by reference TRBV19 and TRBJ2-5, the full variable domain reads DGGITQSPKYLFRKEGQNVTLSCEQNLNHDAMYWYRQDPGQGLRLIYYSQIVNDFQKGDIAEGYSVSREKKESFPLTVTSAQKNPTAFYLCTSSTRDSQETQYFGPGTRLLVL.

In the case of this clonotype: A much larger clone sits a single nucleotide away, making a read error possible. The chain is built from TRBV6-2 or TRBV6-3 and TRBJ2-6; D is undetermined. The CDR3 is made up of 15 amino acids. Germline V CDR1 and CDR2: MNHEY, SVGEGT. The chain's CDR3 is CAGSYIKAGANVLTF. CDR3 DNA sequence: TGTGCCGGCAGTTACATTAAAGCTGGGGCCAACGTCCTGACTTTC.

Regarding this clonotype: This may be a read error: a much more frequent sequence differs by one nucleotide. The J gene is TRBJ1-2, the V gene TRBV6-5; no clear D. CDR3 length: 17 amino acids. Germline V gene data show CDR1 as MNHEY and CDR2 as SVGAGI. This CDR3 is CAGSRKASMRKTYGYTF. The DNA of the CDR3 is TGTGCCGGCAGTCGGAAGGCCTCTATGCGAAAGACCTATGGCTACACCTTC.

The sample holds many counts of this clonotype. The genes are TRBV5-1 and TRBJ2-2; TRBD1 matches at 7 bases. This CDR3 comprises 15 residues. Trimming at V came to 4 bases and at J to 4 bases, leaving 7 bases not matched to a gene. Germline-derived CDR1 and CDR2 are SGHRS and YFSETQ. CDR3 sequence: CASSGTGEGTGELFF. CDR3 DNA: TGCGCCAGCAGCGGTACAGGGGAAGGCACCGGGGAGCTGTTTTTT. Full variable domain (remainder filled in from reference TRBV5-1 and TRBJ2-2): KAGVTQTPRYLIKTRGQQVTLSCSPISGHRSVSWYQQTPGQGLQFLFEYFSETQRNKGNFPGRFSGRQFSNSRSEMNVSTLELGDSALYLCASSGTGEGTGELFFGEGSRLTVL.

At least ten counts were recorded for this clonotype. The CDR3 DNA reads TGTGCCAGCAGGAGGGGAACCGCTACTACCTTC. Protein product: CASRRGTATTF. This chain uses TRBV2 with TRBJ1-2; the D gene is possibly TRBD1 (5 bases). Trimming pared 6 bases from V and 14 bases from J, leaving 16 bases between. CDR1 is SNHLY and CDR2 is FYNNEI in the germline V gene. This CDR3 has 11 residues.

This clonotype was seen a few times. The chain carries TRBV20-1 and TRBJ2-1, with D perhaps TRBD2 (6 bases). Germline V gene sequence: CDR1 DFQATT, CDR2 SNEGSKA (reference sequence). The V gene lost 0 bases and the J gene lost 4 bases, with 16 bases spanning the gap. CDR3 length: 16 amino acids. As DNA, the CDR3 is TGCAGTGCTAGAGATAAGGTAGCGGCCACGTACAATGAGCAGTTCTTC. Translation: CSARDKVAATYNEQFF.

The sample holds a few counts of this clonotype. It may be a read error: a sequence one base away is much more abundant. This chain joins TRBV3-1 and TRBJ1-4; TRBD1 aligns across 7 bases. The CDR3 is made up of 15 amino acids. Per germline, CDR1 LGHDT and CDR2 YNNKEL (reference sequence). The CDR3 region is CASNQEGQYNEKLFF. In DNA, the CDR3 is TGTGCCAGCAACCAAGAGGGACAGTATAATGAAAAACTGTTTTTT.

In this sample, this clonotype turned up many times. The rearrangement links TRBV5-4 to TRBJ1-3, with 7 bases identical to TRBD1. V shed 1 base, J shed 2 bases, and the junction held 0 bases outside the gene matches. The CDR3 is 14 residues long. The germline CDR1 and CDR2 sequences are SGHNT and YYREEE (reference sequence). The CDR3 here is CASSLTGAGNTIYF. DNA of the CDR3: TGTGCCAGCAGCTTGACAGGGGCTGGAAACACCATATATTTT.

With regard to this clonotype: A much larger clonotype is one base distant, so this may be a read error. V usage is TRBV28 and J usage is TRBJ1-1; tentative D call: TRBD1 (5 bases). The germline V gene has CDR1 MDHEN and CDR2 SYDVKM. The V gene lost 10 bases and the J gene lost 0 bases, with 12 bases spanning the gap. CDR3 length equals 13 residues. The CDR3 DNA sequence: TGTGCCAACAGGTTAATTATGAACACTGAAGCTTTCTTT. The encoded protein is CANRLIMNTEAFF.

In this sample, this clonotype turned up many times. The chain couples TRBV4-1 to TRBJ1-2; 10 bases match TRBD1. Trimming removed 4 bases from V and 8 bases from J; junction bases left unmatched: 10. The CDR3 contains 15 residues. Germline V lookup: CDR1 MGHRA, CDR2 YSYEKL. CDR3 in DNA: TGCGCCAGCAGCCGCACCCCGGGGACAGGGGTCGGCTACACCTTC. Translated, it gives CASSRTPGTGVGYTF.

Of note for this clonotype: This may come from a read error, since a much larger clone is one base off. CDR3 protein: CAGSDGVDRLNTEAFF. CDR3 coding DNA: TGTGCCGGCAGCGACGGAGTGGACAGGTTGAACACTGAAGCTTTCTTT. The rearrangement links TRBV9 to TRBJ1-1, with TRBD1 matching over 7 bases. This CDR3 contains 16 residues. CDR1 and CDR2 (germline): SGDLS, YYNGEE.